This TCR beta chain derives from a study of cytomegalovirus exposure and HLA in healthy donors. For this clone: The identical CDR3 is also encoded by other nucleotide sequences in the sample.

The CDR3 contains 12 residues. Trimming took off 5 bases at V and 7 bases at J, with 8 bases between the two ends. Germline values: CDR1 SGHTA, CDR2 FQGNSA. PCR amplification relied on 60 Vbeta primers (plus 13 Jbeta primers). Using immunoSEQ multiplex PCR, the repertoire was profiled, and TCRdb retains in-frame clones only, with some absent. The sample consists of 120,000 or so clones, around 81% of them appearing once. Material for sequencing was PBMCs. The sequence was collected from a female donor in good health and CMV-seronegative. This rearrangement joins TRBV7-2 to TRBJ2-2; D call uncertain. This CDR3 reads CASSPTGGELFF. Written as DNA, the CDR3 is TGTGCCAGCAGCCCGACGGGCGGGGAGCTGTTTTTT.